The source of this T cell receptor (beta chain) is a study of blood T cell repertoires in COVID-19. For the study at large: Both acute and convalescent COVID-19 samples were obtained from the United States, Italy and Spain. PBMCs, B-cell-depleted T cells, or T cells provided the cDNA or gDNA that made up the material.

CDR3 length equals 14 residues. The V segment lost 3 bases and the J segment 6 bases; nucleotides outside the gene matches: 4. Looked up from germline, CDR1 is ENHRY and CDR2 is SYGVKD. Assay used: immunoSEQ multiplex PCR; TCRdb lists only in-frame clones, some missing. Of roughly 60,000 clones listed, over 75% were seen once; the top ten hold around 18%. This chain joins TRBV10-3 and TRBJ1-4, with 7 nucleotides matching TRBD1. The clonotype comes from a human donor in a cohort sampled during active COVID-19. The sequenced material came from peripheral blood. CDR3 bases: TGTGCCATCAGTGAAAGGGGGCAGGATGAAAAACTGTTTTTT. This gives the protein CAISERGQDEKLFF.